The 17 T cell receptor beta chains in this list originate from one sample, sequenced in a study of OX40 agonist ivuxolimab in advanced cancers. Produced via immunoSEQ multiplex PCR; TCRdb's table is partial and in-frame only. The table shows 62,000 or so clones, with roughly 80% occurring only once. The sequences come from CD4+ or CD8+ T cells sorted from blood, collected in a trial of the OX40 agonist ivuxolimab. All receptors derive from an adult with an advanced solid tumor such as melanoma, head and neck, liver or kidney cancer.

CDR3 nucleotides: TGTGCCAGCAGCGTAGGGGCAGGGGGCTACGAGCAGTACTTC. Translation: CASSVGAGGYEQYF. The chain is built from TRBV9 and TRBJ2-7, with 7 positions matching TRBD1. Germline V gives CDR1 SGDLS, CDR2 YYNGEE. This CDR3 has 14 residues. After removal of 0 bases from V and 3 bases from J, the junction contained 3 bases not matched to a gene.

The chain couples TRBV10-3 to TRBJ2-6, with a weak D call TRBD1 (6 bases). V shed 6 bases and J shed 1 base, with 10 bases lying between them. The CDR3 runs to 15 residues. CDR1 is ENHRY and CDR2 is SYGVKD in the germline V gene. CDR3 coding DNA: TGTGCCATCAGCCCCAGGGGATCTGGGGCCAACGTCCTGACTTTC. Protein sequence: CAISPRGSGANVLTF.

V gene TRBV10-3 combines with J gene TRBJ2-1, with D perhaps TRBD2 (6 bases). This CDR3 spans 12 amino acids. Germline loops: CDR1 ENHRY, CDR2 SYGVKD. V was shortened by 0 bases and J by 12 bases, with 9 bases between the two germline ends. Here the CDR3 reads CAISESGLLQFF. The CDR3 region has the DNA TGTGCCATCAGTGAGTCGGGACTGCTGCAGTTCTTC.

The V call is TRBV7-2, the J call TRBJ2-5, with D uncertain. Germline loops: CDR1 SGHTA, CDR2 FQGNSA. V shed 7 bases and J shed 2 bases, with 11 bases lying between them. The CDR3 is made up of 13 amino acids. In DNA form, the CDR3 reads TGTGCCAGCAAGGGCCCAGGACAAGAGACCCAGTACTTC. Residues: CASKGPGQETQYF.

The rearrangement joins TRBV6-5 to TRBJ2-7; D ambiguous. Germline V gene data show CDR1 as MNHEY and CDR2 as SVGAGI. The V and J ends lost 2 bases and 4 bases respectively, with 3 bases between them. CDR3 size: 11 residues. The CDR3 region has the DNA TGTGCCAGCAGTTACCTTTACGAGCAGTACTTC. This encodes CASSYLYEQYF.

The J gene is TRBJ2-4, the V gene TRBV5-1; 14 bases agree with TRBD2. Losses at the gene ends were 3 bases for V and 8 bases for J; bases not matched to a gene: 1. The V gene's germline CDR1 is SGHRS and CDR2 YFSETQ. This CDR3 has 14 amino acids. The CDR3 coding sequence is TGCGCCAGCAGCTCGACTAGCGGGAGGGACATTCAGTACTTC. This codes for CASSSTSGRDIQYF.

The chain has TRBV7-9 and TRBJ2-5, with 10 positions matching TRBD2. CDR3 length: 15 residues. Germline assignment: CDR1 SEHNR and CDR2 FQNEAQ (reference sequence). V lost 2 bases and J lost 5; bases outside the gene matches: 5. CDR3 loop: CASSLMSGRGETQYF. The CDR3, as DNA: TGTGCCAGCAGCTTAATGAGCGGGAGGGGCGAGACCCAGTACTTC. Full variable domain (remainder filled in from reference TRBV7-9 and TRBJ2-5): DTGVSQNPRHKITKRGQNVTFRCDPISEHNRLYWYRQTLGQGPEFLTYFQNEAQLEKSRLLSDRFSAERPKGSFSTLEIQRTEQGDSAMYLCASSLMSGRGETQYFGPGTRLLVL.

CDR3 residues: CASSVYRVSEKLFF. The CDR3 DNA is TGTGCCAGCAGCGTATACAGGGTCAGTGAAAAACTGTTTTTT. The chain employs TRBV7-2 and TRBJ1-4; a weak D match, TRBD1 (6 bases). Germline-derived CDR1 and CDR2 are SGHTA and FQGNSA. CDR3 length: 14 amino acids. Between the trimmed V and J ends, which lost 5 bases and 7 bases, there was a span of 14 bases.

V is TRBV11-2 and J is TRBJ2-3; 9 nucleotides match TRBD1. The J segment lost 4 bases and the V segment lost 1 base, leaving 0 bases of the junction unmatched. The CDR3 contains 14 residues. CDR1 and CDR2 from the germline V gene are SGHAT and FQNNGV. The CDR3, as DNA: TGTGCCAGCAGCTTAGGACAGGGGGCAGATACGCAGTATTTT. Its protein is CASSLGQGADTQYF.

The J gene is TRBJ2-2, the V gene TRBV9, with 10 bases matching TRBD2. The CDR3 totals 16 residues. After removal of 4 bases from V and 4 bases from J, the junction contained 7 bases not matched to a gene. Looked up from germline, CDR1 is SGDLS and CDR2 is YYNGEE. This chain's CDR3 is CASSFLAGESTGELFF. Here the CDR3 DNA reads TGTGCCAGCAGCTTCCTAGCGGGAGAGAGCACCGGGGAGCTGTTTTTT.

The gene calls are TRBV9 and TRBJ2-1; D gene uncertain. V was shortened by 2 bases and J by 9 bases, with 21 bases between the two germline ends. CDR3 length equals 16 residues. Germline V gives CDR1 SGDLS, CDR2 YYNGEE. The CDR3 protein is CASSVQVDLANGEQFF. CDR3 nucleotides: TGTGCCAGCAGCGTTCAGGTCGATTTGGCGAATGGTGAGCAGTTCTTC.

J is TRBJ2-5 and V is TRBV18; 9 bases agree with TRBD2. J lost 2 bases, V lost 2 bases, and 3 bases had no gene match. CDR1 is KGHSH, CDR2 LQKENI, per germline. CDR3 length: 15 residues. CDR3 bases: TGTGCCAGCTCACCAAGCAGCGGGAGGCAAGAGACCCAGTACTTC. Amino acid sequence: CASSPSSGRQETQYF.

In nucleotides, the CDR3 is TGTGCCAGCAGCTTTCCGGGAAATACGCAGTATTTT. Protein sequence: CASSFPGNTQYF. V and J are TRBV7-3 and TRBJ2-3, with D tentatively TRBD2 (5 bases). Germline CDR1 is SGHTA and CDR2 is FQGTGA. V dropped 3 bases and J dropped 7 bases, with 8 bases sitting between them. This CDR3 is built from 12 residues.

The V call is TRBV13, the J call TRBJ2-5; TRBD1 aligns across 7 bases. The DNA end favors TRBJ2-7, so the J call may be wrong. The length of the CDR3 is 14 residues. Germline lookup yields CDR1 PRHDT and CDR2 FYEKMQ (reference sequence). CDR3 sequence reads: CASSARQGTYEQYF. Here the CDR3 DNA reads TGTGCCAGCAGCGCCCGACAGGGAACCTACGAGCAGTACTTC.

The chain uses TRBV18 and TRBJ1-1; the D is unclear. This CDR3 is built from 13 residues. V lost 3 bases, J lost 5 bases, and 10 bases lay in between. Germline V CDR1 and CDR2: KGHSH, LQKENI. CDR3 amino acids: CASSPALSTEAFF. Written as DNA, the CDR3 is TGTGCCAGCTCACCGGCGTTGAGTACTGAAGCTTTCTTT.

This sequence joins TRBV19 and TRBJ2-1; TRBD1 matches 7 bases. This CDR3 comprises 15 residues. V lost 5 bases to trimming and J lost 1 base; unmatched junction nucleotides: 5. Germline V lookup: CDR1 LNHDA, CDR2 SQIVND (reference sequence). The CDR3 is CASSPGTESYNEQFF. Here the CDR3 DNA reads TGTGCCAGTAGTCCGGGGACAGAATCCTACAATGAGCAGTTCTTC.

The chain uses TRBV20-1 and TRBJ2-3; D not certain. Deletions cut 6 bases from V and 4 bases from J, with 8 bases between. Germline V CDR1 and CDR2: DFQATT, SNEGSKA (reference sequence). This CDR3 comprises 11 residues. CDR3: CSAGPPDTQYF. The CDR3 nucleotides are TGCAGTGCAGGCCCCCCAGATACGCAGTATTTT.